This T cell receptor beta chain was identified in a study of vaccination effects on CD4 cells after COVID-19. ViraFEST used viral peptide pools to expand antigen-specific CD4+ T cells before sequencing. Cultured cells yielded isolated CD4+ T cells after less than 11 days. Nucleocapsid antibodies stayed negative before and after vaccination, showing no earlier SARS-CoV-2 infection. As regards this clone: Its matching antigen is unknown.

The data were produced by immunoSEQ multiplex PCR, yet TCRdb's version contains in-frame clones alone and is incomplete. Here the sample spans tens of thousands of clones, more than 75% being singletons. V trimming: 3 bases; J trimming: 5 bases; junction bases outside the gene matches: 5. Per germline, CDR1 KGHDR and CDR2 SFDVKD. The CDR3 is made up of 15 amino acids. The sequence derives from a human donor who received a COVID-19 vaccine. The sample here was CD4+ T cells from PBMCs cultured with HCoV-OC43 spike peptides, taken before COVID-19 vaccination. Noted subset: HCoV-OC43 spike overlapping peptide pool stimulation. The chain combines TRBV24-1 with TRBJ2-1; 8 bases map to TRBD2. The CDR3 sequence is CATSDPGGINNEQFF. The CDR3 nucleotides read TGTGCCACCAGTGATCCGGGGGGGATCAACAATGAGCAGTTCTTC.